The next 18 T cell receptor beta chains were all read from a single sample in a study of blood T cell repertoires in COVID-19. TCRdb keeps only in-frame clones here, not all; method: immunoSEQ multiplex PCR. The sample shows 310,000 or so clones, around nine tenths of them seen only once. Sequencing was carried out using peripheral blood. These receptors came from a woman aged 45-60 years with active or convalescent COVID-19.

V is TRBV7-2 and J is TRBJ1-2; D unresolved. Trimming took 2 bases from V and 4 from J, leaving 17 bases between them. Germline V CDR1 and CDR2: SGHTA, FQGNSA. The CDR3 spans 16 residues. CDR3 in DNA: TGTGCCAGCAGCTTAAGCCCCGGGGTAATGAGCTATGGCTACACCTTC. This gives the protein CASSLSPGVMSYGYTF.

The CDR3 here is CAWSVRGYEQYF. In DNA form, the CDR3 reads TGTGCCTGGAGTGTACGAGGGTACGAGCAGTACTTC. The chain has TRBV30 and TRBJ2-7; tentatively, D is TRBD2 (5 bases). V was cut by 0 bases and J by 4 bases, with 7 bases left in between. The CDR3 covers 12 residues. CDR1 and CDR2 from the germline V gene are GTSNPN and SVGIG (reference sequence).

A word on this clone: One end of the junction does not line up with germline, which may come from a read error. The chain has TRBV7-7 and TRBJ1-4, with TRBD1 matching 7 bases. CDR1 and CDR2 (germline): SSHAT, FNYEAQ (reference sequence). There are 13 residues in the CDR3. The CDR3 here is CASSLDRQGKLFF. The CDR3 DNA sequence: TGTGCTAGCAGCTTAGACCGACAGGGAAAACTGTTTTTT.

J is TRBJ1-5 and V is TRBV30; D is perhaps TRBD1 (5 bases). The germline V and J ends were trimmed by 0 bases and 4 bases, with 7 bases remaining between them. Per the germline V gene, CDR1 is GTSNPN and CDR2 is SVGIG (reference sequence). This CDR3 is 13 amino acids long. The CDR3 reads CAWSVDSNQPQHF. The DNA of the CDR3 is TGTGCCTGGAGTGTAGACAGTAATCAGCCCCAGCATTTT.

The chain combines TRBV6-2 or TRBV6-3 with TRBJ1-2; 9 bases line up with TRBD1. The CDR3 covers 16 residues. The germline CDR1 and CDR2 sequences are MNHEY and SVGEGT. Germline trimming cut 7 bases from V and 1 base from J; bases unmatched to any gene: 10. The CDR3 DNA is TGTGCCAGCACCCCCGGGAGACAGGGGGTTAACTATGGCTACACCTTC. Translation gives CASTPGRQGVNYGYTF.

CDR3 region: CASSLAPGMSSNYGYTF. The CDR3 nucleotides are TGTGCCAGCAGCTTAGCCCCAGGGATGAGTTCTAACTATGGCTACACCTTC. J is TRBJ1-2 and V is TRBV7-2; D perhaps matches TRBD1 (5 bases). CDR1 is SGHTA, CDR2 FQGNSA, per germline. V was pared by 0 bases and J by 0 bases, with 14 bases between. The CDR3 has 17 residues.

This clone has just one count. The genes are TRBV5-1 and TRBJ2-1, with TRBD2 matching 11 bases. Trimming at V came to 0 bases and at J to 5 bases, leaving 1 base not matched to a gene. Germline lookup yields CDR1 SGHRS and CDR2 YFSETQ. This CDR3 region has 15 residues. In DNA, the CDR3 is TGCGCCAGCAGCTTGGAACTAGCGGGAGACAATGAGCAGTTCTTC. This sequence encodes CASSLELAGDNEQFF.

CDR3 residues: CSVASEPGHLEHGYTF. The CDR3 DNA reads TGCAGCGTTGCCAGTGAACCGGGACACCTAGAACATGGCTACACCTTC. The chain links TRBV29-1 to TRBJ1-2; a possible D gene is TRBD1 (6 bases). The V gene lost 4 bases and the J gene lost 6 bases, with 24 bases spanning the gap. This CDR3 has 16 amino acids. Germline V gene sequence: CDR1 SQVTM, CDR2 ANQGSEA.

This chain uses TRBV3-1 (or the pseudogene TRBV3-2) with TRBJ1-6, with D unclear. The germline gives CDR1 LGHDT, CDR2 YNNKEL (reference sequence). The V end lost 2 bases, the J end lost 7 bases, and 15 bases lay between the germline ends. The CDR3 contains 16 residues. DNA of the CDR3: TGTGCCAGCAGCCAACAAATACGAGGATTAAATTCACCCCTCCACTTT. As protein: CASSQQIRGLNSPLHF.

The CDR3 nucleotides are TGTGCCACCAGCAGAAGTGGACAGGGGGCTTGGAATGAGCAGTTCTTC. Translation gives CATSRSGQGAWNEQFF. The rearrangement links TRBV15 to TRBJ2-1; 11 bases align to TRBD1. The CDR3 runs 16 residues. The germline V gene has CDR1 LNHNV and CDR2 YYDKDF (reference sequence). V lost 2 bases and J lost 7; bases outside the gene matches: 7.

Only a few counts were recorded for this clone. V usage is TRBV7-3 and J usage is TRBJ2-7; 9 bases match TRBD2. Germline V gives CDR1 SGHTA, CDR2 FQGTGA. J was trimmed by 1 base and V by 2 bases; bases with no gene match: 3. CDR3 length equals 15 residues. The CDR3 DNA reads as TGTGCCAGCAGCTTACAGCGGGGGGCGTCCTACGAGCAGTACTTC. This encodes CASSLQRGASYEQYF.

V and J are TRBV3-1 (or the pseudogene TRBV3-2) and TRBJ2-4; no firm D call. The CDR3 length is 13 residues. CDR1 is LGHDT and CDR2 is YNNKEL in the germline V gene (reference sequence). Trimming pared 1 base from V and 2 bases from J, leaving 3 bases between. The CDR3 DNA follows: TGTGCCAGCAGCCAAGTTACCAAAAACATTCAGTACTTC. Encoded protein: CASSQVTKNIQYF.

CDR3 region: CASSHPLLTRSNYGYTF. In nucleotides, the CDR3 is TGCGCCAGCAGTCACCCCCTCCTGACACGCTCAAACTATGGCTACACCTTC. This rearrangement joins TRBV23-1 to TRBJ1-2; D not certain. TRBV23-1 falls under the ORF class, with uncertain function. The CDR3 consists of 17 residues. Deletions cut 3 bases from V and 2 bases from J, with 19 bases between.

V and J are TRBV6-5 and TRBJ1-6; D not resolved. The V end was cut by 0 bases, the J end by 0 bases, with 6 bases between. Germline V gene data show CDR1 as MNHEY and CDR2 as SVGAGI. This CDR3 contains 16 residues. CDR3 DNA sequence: TGTGCCAGCAGTTACTCGCGGAGCTCCTATAATTCACCCCTCCACTTT. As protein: CASSYSRSSYNSPLHF.

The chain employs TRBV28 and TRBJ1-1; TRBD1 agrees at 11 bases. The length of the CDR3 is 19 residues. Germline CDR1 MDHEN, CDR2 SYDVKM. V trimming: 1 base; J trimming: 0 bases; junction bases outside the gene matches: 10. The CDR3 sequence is CASSLLGGQGVTLNTEAFF. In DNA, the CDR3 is TGTGCCAGCAGTTTATTAGGGGGACAGGGGGTTACCCTGAACACTGAAGCTTTCTTT. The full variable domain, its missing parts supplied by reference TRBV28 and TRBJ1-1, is DVKVTQSSRYLVKRTGEKVFLECVQDMDHENMFWYRQDPGLGLRLIYFSYDVKMKEKGDIPEGYSVSREKKERFSLILESASTNQTSMYLCASSLLGGQGVTLNTEAFFGQGTRLTVV.

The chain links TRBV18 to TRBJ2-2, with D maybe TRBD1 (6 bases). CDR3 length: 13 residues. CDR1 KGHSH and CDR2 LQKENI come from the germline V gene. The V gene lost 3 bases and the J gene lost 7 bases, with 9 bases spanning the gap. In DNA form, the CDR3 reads TGTGCCAGCTCACCCGGACAGTACGGGGAGCTGTTTTTT. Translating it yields CASSPGQYGELFF.

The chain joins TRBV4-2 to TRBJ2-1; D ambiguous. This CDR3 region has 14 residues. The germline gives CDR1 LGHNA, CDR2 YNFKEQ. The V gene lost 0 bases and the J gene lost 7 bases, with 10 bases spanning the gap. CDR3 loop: CASSQDLLLNEQFF. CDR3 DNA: TGTGCCAGCAGCCAAGATCTACTGCTAAATGAGCAGTTCTTC.

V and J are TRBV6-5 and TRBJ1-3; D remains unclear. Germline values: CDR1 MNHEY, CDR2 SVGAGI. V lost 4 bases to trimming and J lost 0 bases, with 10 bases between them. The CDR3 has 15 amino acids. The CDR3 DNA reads TGTGCCAGCAGTTTCTACAGCAGCTCTGGAAACACCATATATTTT. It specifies CASSFYSSSGNTIYF.